One and the same sample provided the 24 T cell receptor beta chains below, sequenced in a study of blood T cells in healthy people across ages (dated by TCRdb to between 2015 and 2016). The library was made by 5' RACE. Sequencing was performed on an Illumina HiSeq 2500. A second PCR of roughly 7 to 11 cycles was performed with a sample-barcoded 5' primer and a J-beta primer mix. TCRdb reanalyzed the raw reads on its own, using fastp at Q25 for trimming and MiXCR for clone calling, and kept in-frame beta chains. Rows with a matching CDR3 protein are joined into one entry that keeps the most common DNA and genes. The sample yields about 1.4 million distinct CDR3 sequences; around 55% were counted once. Under 8.5% of the sample is in the top ten clones. The specimen was blood. The receptors shown here come from a man between 18 and 29 years old in good health.

The chain is built from TRBV29-1 and TRBJ2-7; 9 positions agree with TRBD2. CDR3 length: 13 amino acids. Germline V gives CDR1 SQVTM, CDR2 ANQGSEA. The junction had 3 bases not matched to a gene; V was cut back by 6 bases and J by 0 bases. CDR3 DNA sequence: TGCAGCGTCCGACTAGCGGACTCCTACGAGCAGTACTTC. This sequence encodes CSVRLADSYEQYF.

DNA for the CDR3: TGTGCCAGCAGCTTAGTTTATGGGACAGAAGCTTTCTTT. Its translation: CASSLVYGTEAFF. This chain joins TRBV7-2 and TRBJ1-1; D is possibly TRBD1 (6 bases). V lost 1 base and J lost 8, with 11 bases in between. Germline assignment: CDR1 SGHTA and CDR2 FQGNSA. The CDR3 has 13 residues.

This clonotype was seen more than once but under ten times. The V gene is TRBV27, the J gene TRBJ2-7, with 9 bases lining up with TRBD1. CDR1 and CDR2 from the germline V gene are MNHEY and SMNVEV (reference sequence). V was clipped by 4 bases and J by 3 bases; unmatched bases: 4. The CDR3 runs 14 residues. The CDR3 spells CASSSRGQGYEQYF. The CDR3 coding sequence is TGTGCCAGCAGTTCCCGGGGACAGGGCTACGAGCAGTACTTC.

This clonotype was seen a few times. V gene TRBV20-1 combines with J gene TRBJ2-1; D is ambiguous. Germline loops: CDR1 DFQATT, CDR2 SNEGSKA (reference sequence). The V gene lost 8 bases and the J gene lost 10 bases, with 15 bases spanning the gap. The CDR3 totals 11 residues. CDR3 in amino acids: CSTVLIGEQFF. The DNA for the CDR3 is TGCAGTACTGTACTAATTGGGGAGCAGTTCTTC.

The chain employs TRBV10-3 and TRBJ2-2; tentatively, D is TRBD2 (5 bases). With 7 bases removed from V and 5 bases from J, the gap between germline ends came to 14 bases. This CDR3 has 14 amino acids. The V gene's germline CDR1 is ENHRY and CDR2 SYGVKD. CDR3 bases: TGTGCCATCACCGAGGGTACGTGGACCGGGGAGCTGTTTTTT. Its protein product is CAITEGTWTGELFF.

V is TRBV15 and J is TRBJ2-7; D not certain. The V end was cut by 0 bases, the J end by 3 bases, with 6 bases between. This CDR3 is 13 amino acids long. CDR1 is LNHNV, CDR2 YYDKDF, per germline (reference sequence). The CDR3 here is CATSRDRLYEQYF. CDR3 DNA: TGTGCCACCAGCAGAGATAGGCTCTACGAGCAGTACTTC.

The rearrangement links TRBV10-3 to TRBJ2-7, with D perhaps assigned TRBD1 or TRBD2 (5 bases each). V was cut by 4 bases and J by 2 bases, with 9 bases left in between. Germline V gene sequence: CDR1 ENHRY, CDR2 SYGVKD. CDR3 length equals 13 residues. In DNA, the CDR3 is TGTGCCATCAGTGCAAGGGACCCCTACGAGCAGTACTTC. Its translation: CAISARDPYEQYF.

The V and J genes are TRBV20-1 and TRBJ1-4; 8 bases fit TRBD1. After removal of 5 bases from V and 7 bases from J, the junction contained 6 bases not matched to a gene. CDR3 size: 13 residues. Germline values: CDR1 DFQATT, CDR2 SNEGSKA (reference sequence). Here the CDR3 reads CSAFPGQAEKLFF. The CDR3 region has the DNA TGCAGTGCTTTCCCGGGACAGGCTGAAAAACTGTTTTTT.

The genes are TRBV10-2 and TRBJ2-1, with D possibly TRBD1 on 6 matching bases. With 9 bases removed from V and 6 bases from J, the gap between germline ends came to 18 bases. Germline CDR1 is WSHSY and CDR2 is SAAADI. CDR3 size: 14 residues. CDR3 DNA sequence: TGCGCCAGAACTCCGGGACACCCGGGCAATGAGCAGTTCTTC. Protein sequence: CARTPGHPGNEQFF.

This clonotype was detected once. The genes are TRBV6-6 and TRBJ2-5, with a possible D match to TRBD1 (6 bases). Trimming cost V 4 bases and J 4 bases, with 13 bases left between them. The V gene's germline CDR1 is MNHNY and CDR2 SVGAGI (reference sequence). The CDR3 contains 14 residues. The CDR3 sequence: CASSSAGDRETQYF. The CDR3 DNA reads as TGTGCCAGCAGTTCTGCAGGGGATAGAGAGACCCAGTACTTC.

The genes are TRBV3-1 and TRBJ1-2, with TRBD1 matching over 9 bases. The junction had 6 bases not matched to a gene; V was cut back by 6 bases and J by 7 bases. Germline CDR1 LGHDT, CDR2 YNNKEL (reference sequence). The CDR3 loop spans 13 amino acids. The CDR3, as DNA: TGTGCCAGCAGTCGGGACAGGGCTTTTGGCTACACCTTC. This sequence encodes CASSRDRAFGYTF.

This chain links TRBV2 with TRBJ1-4, with D possibly TRBD1 on 6 matching bases. V lost 11 bases to trimming and J lost 8 bases, with 15 bases between them. The CDR3 sequence is 12 residues long. Germline V gives CDR1 SNHLY, CDR2 FYNNEI. CDR3 region: CAAQGLEEKLFF. DNA of the CDR3: TGTGCCGCACAGGGCTTAGAGGAAAAACTGTTTTTT.

The rearrangement uses TRBV4-1 and TRBJ2-3; D remains ambiguous. The germline V and J ends were trimmed by 0 bases and 4 bases, with 17 bases remaining between them. The V gene's germline CDR1 is MGHRA and CDR2 YSYEKL. The CDR3 is made up of 17 amino acids. The CDR3 region is CASSQDVNSLDADTQYF. The DNA for the CDR3 is TGCGCCAGCAGCCAAGATGTAAACAGTTTGGACGCAGATACGCAGTATTTT.

The chain uses TRBV20-1 and TRBJ2-7, with D perhaps matching TRBD2 (6 bases). CDR1 and CDR2 from the germline V gene are DFQATT and SNEGSKA (reference sequence). The CDR3 contains 17 residues. Trimming pared 2 bases from V and 3 bases from J, leaving 23 bases between. Here the CDR3 reads CSARPQPGDPRDYEQYF. Here the CDR3 DNA reads TGCAGTGCTAGACCCCAGCCGGGGGACCCTCGGGACTACGAGCAGTACTTC.

In this sample, this clonotype turned up a few times. This chain connects TRBV3-1 to TRBJ2-1; D gene unclear. Per the germline V gene, CDR1 is LGHDT and CDR2 is YNNKEL (reference sequence). This CDR3 comprises 14 residues. With 0 bases removed from V and 0 bases from J, the gap between germline ends came to 3 bases. The CDR3 protein is CASSQDTSYNEQFF. The CDR3 nucleotides are TGTGCCAGCAGCCAAGACACCTCCTACAATGAGCAGTTCTTC.

This clonotype has a single count. The J gene is TRBJ2-1, the V gene TRBV20-1; D is undetermined. V lost 4 bases, J lost 6 bases, and 16 bases lay in between. This CDR3 is 14 amino acids long. Looked up from germline, CDR1 is DFQATT and CDR2 is SNEGSKA (reference sequence). As DNA, the CDR3 is TGCAGTGCTAATGGCCCAATAGGCGGCAATGAGCAGTTCTTC. This sequence encodes CSANGPIGGNEQFF.

The chain has TRBV10-3 and TRBJ2-5; possible D gene TRBD1, 5 bases. V was shortened by 6 bases and J by 3 bases, with 11 bases between the two germline ends. This CDR3 is 13 amino acids long. Germline-derived CDR1 and CDR2 are ENHRY and SYGVKD. The CDR3 reads CAIRGQGEETQYF. The CDR3 DNA follows: TGTGCCATCAGGGGTCAAGGGGAAGAGACCCAGTACTTC.

J is TRBJ2-2 and V is TRBV24-1, with 10 bases identical to TRBD2. Germline values: CDR1 KGHDR, CDR2 SFDVKD. V was clipped by 0 bases and J by 4 bases; unmatched bases: 1. This CDR3 is 16 amino acids long. The CDR3 loop is CATSDLTSGATGELFF. The CDR3 coding sequence is TGTGCCACCAGTGATTTGACTAGCGGGGCCACCGGGGAGCTGTTTTTT.

The rearrangement joins TRBV29-1 to TRBJ2-1; D is possibly TRBD2 (6 bases). Germline V gene data show CDR1 as SQVTM and CDR2 as ANQGSEA. The V and J ends lost 7 bases and 4 bases respectively, with 20 bases between them. This CDR3 is 15 amino acids long. The DNA of the CDR3 is TGCAGCGCTTCGACTAGAGGTGTAGGGTACAATGAGCAGTTCTTC. This translates into CSASTRGVGYNEQFF.

The J gene is TRBJ2-5, the V gene TRBV20-1; 10 bases line up with TRBD2. The germline V gene has CDR1 DFQATT and CDR2 SNEGSKA (reference sequence). The V gene end was trimmed by 6 bases and the J gene end by 2 bases; junction bases not matched to a gene: 12. The CDR3 spans 16 residues. As DNA, the CDR3 is TGCAGTGCCTATGACTCTAGCGGGGGTCCTCAAGAGACCCAGTACTTC. As protein: CSAYDSSGGPQETQYF.

This clonotype was observed a handful of times. V is TRBV20-1 and J is TRBJ1-2; D gene unclear. CDR3 size: 15 residues. Germline assignment: CDR1 DFQATT and CDR2 SNEGSKA (reference sequence). Trimming removed 0 bases from V and 4 bases from J, with 15 bases in between. The CDR3 reads CSARDTGPWGYGYTF. The CDR3 nucleotides read TGCAGTGCTAGAGACACCGGACCCTGGGGCTATGGCTACACCTTC.

This clonotype was observed a handful of times. The chain has TRBV10-3 and TRBJ2-5; TRBD1 matches 7 bases. The trim removed 7 bases at V and 5 bases at J, leaving 10 bases unmatched. The CDR3 is 14 residues long. Germline V lookup: CDR1 ENHRY, CDR2 SYGVKD. The CDR3 nucleotides read TGTGCCATCACCATCGACAGGGTTGTGGAGACCCAGTACTTC. This translates into CAITIDRVVETQYF.

The rearrangement links TRBV7-2 to TRBJ2-5; 12 positions match TRBD2. The CDR3 is 20 amino acids. Germline CDR1 reads SGHTA; CDR2 reads FQGNSA. V lost 1 base to trimming and J lost 4 bases; unmatched junction nucleotides: 16. CDR3 residues: CASSLVPLLAGGPGGETQYF. DNA of the CDR3: TGTGCCAGCAGCTTAGTGCCCCTACTAGCGGGGGGCCCGGGAGGAGAGACCCAGTACTTC.

This clonotype was observed a few times. The CDR3 sequence is CASSSRDRETQYF. The DNA for the CDR3 is TGTGCCAGCTCATCCCGGGACCGAGAGACCCAGTACTTC. The chain carries TRBV18 and TRBJ2-7; D tentatively reads TRBD1 or TRBD2 (5 bases each). The DNA end favors TRBJ2-5, so the J call may be wrong. The length of the CDR3 is 13 residues. CDR1 is KGHSH and CDR2 is LQKENI in the germline V gene.